The rows below give T cell receptor beta chains drawn from one sample of a study of OX40 agonist ivuxolimab in advanced cancers. Repertoires were generated with immunoSEQ multiplex PCR, while TCRdb's copy carries only in-frame clones and drops some. The data show tens of thousands of clones, about four fifths seen once. Sequenced here: CD4+ or CD8+ T cells sorted from blood, sampled in a trial of the OX40 agonist ivuxolimab. These receptors all stem from an adult with an advanced solid tumor such as melanoma, head and neck, liver or kidney cancer. CDR3s include the opening cysteine and the closing phenylalanine or tryptophan. D genes are given only for firm matches. Expanded clones get a size class; other rows say once, few or many, or leave the size out.

TRBV28,-,15,TRBD1,TRBJ1-1,TGTGCCAGCAGTTTACCGGGGACAGGGTGGACTGAAGCTTTCTTT,CASSLPGTGWTEAFF
TRBV5-4,-,16,TRBD2,TRBJ2-1,TGTGCCAGCAGCAGCCTTAGCGGGAGGAGTTACAATGAGCAGTTCTTC,CASSSLSGRSYNEQFF
TRBV18,-,15,-,TRBJ2-5,TGTGCCAGCTCACCACTCAAAACAGGCCAAGAGACCCAGTACTTC,CASSPLKTGQETQYF
TRBV18,-,15,-,TRBJ2-2,TGTGCCAGCTCACCACCGTTGACGAACACCGGGGAGCTGTTTTTT,CASSPPLTNTGELFF
TRBV4-1,-,18,TRBD2,TRBJ2-1,TGCGCCAGCAGCCCAGTGGGAGCCCGAAGGACTAGCCTCGATGAGCAGTTCTTC,CASSPVGARRTSLDEQFF
TRBV19,-,14,-,TRBJ2-7,TGTGCCAGTAGCTTACAGGGTAGCTCCTACGAGCAGTACTTC,CASSLQGSSYEQYF
TRBV9,-,14,TRBD1,TRBJ1-1,TGTGCCAGCAGCACCCGGACAGGGGGGACTGAAGCTTTCTTT,CASSTRTGGTEAFF
TRBV21-1,-,13,-,TRBJ1-2,TGTGCCAGCAGCAAAGTTCAGGTCTATGGCTACACCTTC,CASSKVQVYGYTF
TRBV28,-,12,-,TRBJ1-5,TGTGCCAGCAAATCGGGAGGGCAGCCCCAGCATTTT,CASKSGGQPQHF
TRBV29-1,-,13,-,TRBJ1-2,TGCAGCGTTGGTGCCAGGGGCGGCTATGGCTACACCTTC,CSVGARGGYGYTF
TRBV19,-,18,TRBD2,TRBJ2-1,TGTGCCAGTAGTAGTACTAGCGGTCGACGCATCTCCTACAATGAGCAGTTCTTC,CASSSTSGRRISYNEQFF
TRBV5-8,-,15,-,TRBJ1-4,TGTGCCAGCAGCTCTGTGGATCGGATCTATGAAAAACTGTTTTTT,CASSSVDRIYEKLFF
TRBV5-6,-,14,-,TRBJ2-7,TGTGCCAGCAGCTTGATAGGTTACGCCTACGAGCAGTACTTC,CASSLIGYAYEQYF
TRBV7-2,-,15,-,TRBJ1-2,TGTGCCAGCAGTACCCGGGAGGGAGAGAACTATGGCTACACCTTC,CASSTREGENYGYTF
TRBV7-3,once,16,-,TRBJ2-5,TGTGCCAGCAGCTCCCACAATGGGGGCAGCCAAGAGACCCAGTACTTC,CASSSHNGGSQETQYF
TRBV28,once,14,-,TRBJ1-1,TGTGCCAGCAGCCGCCATCGACAGTTCACTGAAGCTTTCTTT,CASSRHRQFTEAFF
TRBV11-3,-,13,-,TRBJ2-3,TGTGCCAGCAGCGCCTCCGGCACAGATACGCAGTATTTT,CASSASGTDTQYF
TRBV5-1,-,15,TRBD1,TRBJ2-3,TGCGCCAGCCGCTTTCCCCAGGGGGTGGCAGATACGCAGTATTTT,CASRFPQGVADTQYF
TRBV28,-,15,TRBD1,TRBJ1-3,TGTGCCGCCGGGACAGGGGGTGGCTCTGGAAACACCATATATTTT,CAAGTGGGSGNTIYF
TRBV28,-,14,-,TRBJ2-7,TGTGCCACCGGTGGGGGTTCCTATTTCTACGAGCAGTACTTC,CATGGGSYFYEQYF
TRBV5-1,-,14,TRBD2,TRBJ2-2,TGCGCCAGCAGCTTGGCGGGGGGCACCGGGGAGCTGTTTTTT,CASSLAGGTGELFF
TRBV19,-,15,-,TRBJ1-2,TGTGCCAGTAGTATAGTCGTGACAGGAGGGTATGGCTACACCTTC,CASSIVVTGGYGYTF
TRBV28,-,18,-,TRBJ1-5,TGTGCCAGCAGTTTAATTGGGGGCAGGGGTGGTGGCAATCAGCCCCAGCATTTT,CASSLIGGRGGGNQPQHF
TRBV15,once,15,-,TRBJ2-5,TGTGCCACCAGCAGAGCCGCCCCAGGGACACAGACCCAGTACTTC,CATSRAAPGTQTQYF
TRBV9,-,13,TRBD2,TRBJ2-7,TGTGCCAGCAGTCCGCTGGCGGGAGGAGAGCAGTACTTC,CASSPLAGGEQYF
TRBV5-5,once,16,-,TRBJ2-6,TGTGCCAGCAGCTCCGCGGACTTCTCTGGGGCCAACGTCCTGACTTTC,CASSSADFSGANVLTF
TRBV7-2,-,15,TRBD2,TRBJ2-5,TGTGCCAGCAGCTCGGGACTAGCGGGAGTGGAGACCCAGTACTTC,CASSSGLAGVETQYF
TRBV4-3,-,15,TRBD1,TRBJ1-4,TGCGCCAGCAGCCAGGGGGACAGGGATGAGGAAAAACTGTTTTTT,CASSQGDRDEEKLFF
TRBV7-2,-,13,TRBD1,TRBJ1-1,TGTGCCAGCAGCCAGGGGGCGTGGACTGAAGCTTTCTTT,CASSQGAWTEAFF
TRBV5-4,-,13,-,TRBJ2-7,TGTGCCAGCAGCTTGGCGGGCCCCTACGAGCAGTACTTC,CASSLAGPYEQYF
TRBV7-6,-,16,TRBD2,TRBJ2-7,TGTGCCAGCAGCCTTGAGGGGTCTAGCGGGAGAGATGAGCAGTACTTC,CASSLEGSSGRDEQYF
TRBV28,-,14,-,TRBJ1-6,TGTGCCGTATTAGAGGGACGGAATAATTCACCCCTCCACTTT,CAVLEGRNNSPLHF
TRBV19,-,15,TRBD1,TRBJ2-3,TGTGCCAGTAGTGTCAGAGGACAGGGAACAGATACGCAGTATTTT,CASSVRGQGTDTQYF
TRBV10-3,-,17,TRBD2,TRBJ2-2,TGTGCCATCAGTGAGTCGGCTAGCGGAGCGAACACCGGGGAGCTGTTTTTT,CAISESASGANTGELFF
TRBV7-3,few,15,-,TRBJ2-1,TGTGCCAGCAGCTTAAGGGAGTTAGGAATCAATGAGCAGTTCTTC,CASSLRELGINEQFF
TRBV10-3,-,16,-,TRBJ2-2,TGTGCCATCACCCAGGGGCGGGGCAGGGAGGCCGGGGAGCTGTTTTTT,CAITQGRGREAGELFF
TRBV27,-,15,-,TRBJ2-5,TGTGCCAGCAGTAGTATTGAGGGGTCCTATGAGACCCAGTACTTC,CASSSIEGSYETQYF
TRBV19,-,15,TRBD2,TRBJ2-1,TGTGCCAGTAATATCAGCGGGAGGGTGTCCAATGAGCAGTTCTTC,CASNISGRVSNEQFF
TRBV28,-,19,TRBD2,TRBJ2-2,TGTGCCAGCAGTTTACCCCTACACCCTAGCGGGAGCGTCTCGGGGGAGCTGTTTTTT,CASSLPLHPSGSVSGELFF
TRBV19,-,13,-,TRBJ2-1,TGTGCCAGTACCCCTGACTTTAACAATGAGCAGTTCTTC,CASTPDFNNEQFF
TRBV5-4,once,15,TRBD2,TRBJ2-2,TGTGCCAGCAGCGTCCCTAGCGGGGTCACCGGGGAGCTGTTTTTT,CASSVPSGVTGELFF
TRBV30,once,14,-,TRBJ1-5,TGTGCCTGGAGTGTAGGCCAGGATTTACAGCCCCAGCATTTT,CAWSVGQDLQPQHF
TRBV28,-,12,-,TRBJ1-1,TGTGCCAGCAGTTTACAGGGGAGGGTTGCTTTCTTT,CASSLQGRVAFF
TRBV11-3,-,14,-,TRBJ2-7,TGTGCCAGCAGCTCAACCGGGACCTCCTACGAGCAGTACTTC,CASSSTGTSYEQYF
TRBV5-1,-,18,TRBD1,TRBJ1-1,TGCGCCAGCAGCTGGACCGGGACAGGGGGCTCCATGAACACTGAAGCTTTCTTT,CASSWTGTGGSMNTEAFF
TRBV5-4,-,14,TRBD2,TRBJ2-5,TGTGCCAGCAGCTTCACGCGGGAGGGGGAGACCCAGTACTTC,CASSFTREGETQYF
TRBV28,once,17,TRBD1,TRBJ1-1,TGTGCCAGCAGTTCTGGGGGGCCGGGACAGGGGAACACTGAAGCTTTCTTT,CASSSGGPGQGNTEAFF
TRBV6-5,-,15,-,TRBJ1-2,TGTGCCAGCAGTTACGGGTACAGAAAAAGCGATGGCTACACCTTC,CASSYGYRKSDGYTF
TRBV15,-,16,TRBD1,TRBJ1-1,TGTGCCACCAGCAGGGGGAGGACAGGTCGGAACACTGAAGCTTTCTTT,CATSRGRTGRNTEAFF
TRBV29-1,-,13,-,TRBJ1-1,TGCAGCGTTGAAGATCGAGGGAACACTGAAGCTTTCTTT,CSVEDRGNTEAFF
TRBV5-1,-,15,TRBD1,TRBJ2-4,TGCGCCAGCAGCCAAGACAGGGGGGCGGAGGACATTCAGTACTTC,CASSQDRGAEDIQYF
TRBV10-3,-,13,-,TRBJ1-2,TGTGCCATGTCACAAAGTGGGGATTATGGCTACACCTTC,CAMSQSGDYGYTF
TRBV21-1,-,17,-,TRBJ1-5,TGTGCCAGCAGCAAACGGGACAGGGGGCATAACAATCAGCCCCAGCATTTT,CASSKRDRGHNNQPQHF
TRBV7-9,-,16,TRBD2,TRBJ2-3,TGTGCCAGCAGCTTTACTAGCGGGAGAATCACAGATACGCAGTATTTT,CASSFTSGRITDTQYF
TRBV5-1,-,13,-,TRBJ1-2,TGCGCCAGCCGAAACAGGGTGGACTATGGCTACACCTTC,CASRNRVDYGYTF
TRBV2,-,18,-,TRBJ1-4,TGTGCCAGCAGTGAAAGGGGCGGAACAGCGGCAACTAATGAAAAACTGTTTTTT,CASSERGGTAATNEKLFF
TRBV10-2,-,14,TRBD2,TRBJ2-5,TGCGCCAGCAGGCGACTAGCTAAGGAAGAGACCCAGTACTTC,CASRRLAKEETQYF